A selection of T cell receptor beta chains follows, all from one sample in a study of identical twins. One entry per CDR3 protein, called by TCRdb with MiXCR from the 5' RACE reads. Here the sample spans 700,000 or so distinct CDR3 sequences, 8.6% being singletons. This sample also appeared in a second study, on yellow fever vaccine responses in identical twins.

The sequencing input was PBMCs. The source of these receptors is a young woman in good health. Each CDR3 is given with its conserved first and last residue. D genes are given only for firm matches. Not every row has a clone size; where given, it reads once, few, many or a size class.

j_call v_call d_call clone_size cdr3_nt cdr3_aa
TRBJ1-2 TRBV4-2 NA few TGTGCCAGCAGCCAAAACATCGGGTTTTATGGCTATGGCTACACCTTC CASSQNIGFYGYGYTF
TRBJ2-1 TRBV25-1 TRBD2 once TGTGCCAGCAGTAAATACCAACGGACTAGCGTTCCTCTACGGCAGTTCTTC CASSKYQRTSVPLRQFF
TRBJ2-5 TRBV7-8 NA NA TGTGCCAGCAGCTTAGCGCATGGGGGTTCCAAAGAGACCCAGTACTTC CASSLAHGGSKETQYF
TRBJ2-3 TRBV5-1 TRBD1 many TGCGCCAGCAGACTGCAGGGGGAAAGCACAGATACGCAGTATTTT CASRLQGESTDTQYF
TRBJ2-7 TRBV6-5 NA NA TGTGCCAGCAGTAACATATACGAGCAGTACTTC CASSNIYEQYF
TRBJ1-6 TRBV28 NA NA TGTGCCAGCATCTTTCGCGCCGGGACACTCTATAATTCACCCCTCCACTTT CASIFRAGTLYNSPLHF
TRBJ2-2 TRBV24-1 NA NA TGTGCCACCTCGGGCAGTAACACCGGGGAGCTGTTTTTT CATSGSNTGELFF
TRBJ1-2 TRBV20-1 NA few TGCAGTGCTAGAGAGGGGAGGAAAGCTAACTATGGCTACACCTTC CSAREGRKANYGYTF
TRBJ2-3 TRBV3-1 TRBD1 few TGTGCCAGCAGTCTTGGACAGGTCCTCGCAGATACGCAGTATTTT CASSLGQVLADTQYF
TRBJ2-7 TRBV4-1 NA NA TGCGCCAGCAGCCAAGTTACCGGGTACTACGAGCAGTACTTC CASSQVTGYYEQYF
TRBJ2-1 TRBV4-1 NA NA TGCGCCAGCAGCCAAGATCGGGCAGAGCAGTTCTTC CASSQDRAEQFF
TRBJ2-2 TRBV6-2/TRBV6-3 TRBD1 many TGTGCCAGCTTCAAGGGGGCGAGCACCGGGGAGCTGTTTTTT CASFKGASTGELFF
TRBJ2-7 TRBV20-1 NA many TGCAGTGCTAGAGGTGCCCACGAGCAGTACTTC CSARGAHEQYF
TRBJ2-1 TRBV6-1 TRBD2 few TGTGCCAGCAAGTACACTAGCGGATACAATGAGCAGTTCTTC CASKYTSGYNEQFF
TRBJ2-3 TRBV19 NA few TGTGCCAGTAAAGAGACAGGATACAGCACAGATACGCAGTATTTT CASKETGYSTDTQYF
TRBJ1-5 TRBV6-2/TRBV6-3 NA few TGTGCCAGCAGTTACGTCAACAATCAGCCCCAGCATTTT CASSYVNNQPQHF
TRBJ1-5 TRBV12-3/TRBV12-4 NA many TGTGCCAGCAGTTTAGCGAAAGGGATCAATCAGCCCCAGCATTTT CASSLAKGINQPQHF
TRBJ2-5 TRBV24-1 NA few TGTGCCACCAGTGACCCCTTAGGGACCCAGTACTTC CATSDPLGTQYF
TRBJ2-5 TRBV5-1 TRBD1 NA TGCGCCAGCAGCTCACCGGGACAGGGGTGGGAGACCCAGTACTTC CASSSPGQGWETQYF
TRBJ2-7 TRBV28 TRBD1 NA TGTGCCAGCGGGGGACAGGTTCCCTACGAGCAGTACTTC CASGGQVPYEQYF
TRBJ2-1 TRBV6-6 NA NA TGTGCCAGCAGTTACCCCCGTATAAATGAGCAGTTCTTC CASSYPRINEQFF
TRBJ1-1 TRBV30 NA few TGTGCCTGGAGTGTCCCTAGGAAGAAGAACACTGAAGCTTTCTTT CAWSVPRKKNTEAFF
TRBJ1-1 TRBV5-1 NA NA TGCGCCAGCAGCTTGATTACGCAGGACACTGAAGCTTTCTTT CASSLITQDTEAFF
TRBJ1-1 TRBV29-1 NA many TGCAGCGTTGCGGGCGGTTCCTCCATGAACACTGAAGCTTTCTTT CSVAGGSSMNTEAFF
TRBJ2-1 TRBV14 NA few TGTGCCAGCAGCCAAGAATTGGGACTCCTCAATGAGCAGTTCTTC CASSQELGLLNEQFF
TRBJ2-5 TRBV7-2 NA few TGTGCCAGCAGACACTTACTGGTAGAGACCCAGTACTTC CASRHLLVETQYF
TRBJ1-5 TRBV28 NA few TGTGCCAGCAGTCCTGGGACACTAAATGATCAGCCCCAGCATTTT CASSPGTLNDQPQHF
TRBJ2-7 TRBV7-9 NA few TGTGCCAGCAGCTTCACTCCCGCGGCAGGGTCTACCGAGCAGTACTTC CASSFTPAAGSTEQYF
TRBJ2-7 TRBV7-2 NA NA TGTGCCAGCAGCTTAGTGGGGACTGCCTCGGAGCAGTACTTC CASSLVGTASEQYF
TRBJ2-7 TRBV28 NA NA TGTGCCAGCAGTCTCGCGGCCAGGGGAGCGCTAGCGGAATTTTACGAGCAGTACTTC CASSLAARGALAEFYEQYF
TRBJ2-5 TRBV12-3/TRBV12-4 TRBD2 NA TGTGCCAGCAGTTTCCCGACCGGGGGGGGTCAAGAGACCCAGTACTTC CASSFPTGGGQETQYF
TRBJ2-4 TRBV19 TRBD2 NA TGTGCCACCCAGGCCCAGCGGGGGGGCCTGGCCAAAAACATTCAGTACTTC CATQAQRGGLAKNIQYF
TRBJ2-7 TRBV29-1 NA many TGCAGCGTTTACTTATCAGGGAGCTCCTACGAGCAGTACTTC CSVYLSGSSYEQYF
TRBJ2-1 TRBV12-3/TRBV12-4 NA many TGTGCCAGCAGTTACGAAACCCTCGAGCAGTTCTTC CASSYETLEQFF
TRBJ2-7 TRBV4-3 NA few TGCGCCAGCAGCCAAGGGTCAGGGGCCTACGAGCAGTACTTC CASSQGSGAYEQYF
TRBJ2-5 TRBV28 TRBD2 many TGTGCCAGCAGTTTAAGGCTAGCGGGAGAGGTCCAAGAGACCCAGTACTTC CASSLRLAGEVQETQYF
TRBJ2-7 TRBV7-3 NA many TGTGCCAGCAGATCGTGGGGCTCCTACGAGCAGTACTTC CASRSWGSYEQYF
TRBJ2-1 TRBV28 TRBD1 NA TGTGCCAGCAGTTCTACCTCGGGACAGGGGAGCTCCTACAATGAGCAGTTCTTC CASSSTSGQGSSYNEQFF
TRBJ2-1 TRBV12-5 NA many TGTGCTAGTGGTTTGGACCTAGGGCAGAGGGACTACAATGAGCAGTTCTTC CASGLDLGQRDYNEQFF
TRBJ2-1 TRBV29-1 NA many TGCAGCGTACACTTCACAGGGTCCGGGGGGAATGAGCAGTTCTTC CSVHFTGSGGNEQFF
TRBJ2-1 TRBV16 TRBD2 few TGTGCCAGCAGCCAAAGTCCCGTCGGGACTAGCGGGGGTAATGAGCAGTTCTTC CASSQSPVGTSGGNEQFF
TRBJ1-6 TRBV11-2 NA NA TGTGCCAGCAGCTTAGGCCCTATGCGCGGGGATTCACCCCTCCACTTT CASSLGPMRGDSPLHF
TRBJ1-2 TRBV4-2 NA many TGTGCCAGCAGCCAACAGACAAACTATGGCTACACCTTC CASSQQTNYGYTF
TRBJ2-1 TRBV6-5 TRBD2 many TGTGCCAGCAGTTACGTAACTAGCGGGGCTGCCGAGCAGTTCTTC CASSYVTSGAAEQFF
TRBJ2-3 TRBV6-1 NA NA TGTGCCAGCAGTCCCCGTCCCGACAGGTCTTACACAGATACGCAGTATTTT CASSPRPDRSYTDTQYF
TRBJ2-2 TRBV6-4 NA NA TGTGCCAGAAGTAACTCGGACACCGGGGAGCTGTTTTTT CARSNSDTGELFF
TRBJ2-7 TRBV20-1 NA NA TGCAGTGCTAGAGTTAAAGGACTAATCTACGAGCAGTACTTC CSARVKGLIYEQYF
TRBJ2-7 TRBV20-1 NA NA TGCAGTGCTAGAGATCCTCAGGGGACCCCCTACGAGCAGTACTTC CSARDPQGTPYEQYF
TRBJ2-2 TRBV5-1 NA NA TGCGCCAGCAGCGTCGACAGTTACACCGGGGAGCTGTTTTTT CASSVDSYTGELFF
TRBJ1-1 TRBV7-9 TRBD1 few TGTGCCAGCAGCTTAGCTCCTCAACAGGGGGGAACTGAAGCTTTCTTT CASSLAPQQGGTEAFF
TRBJ2-1 TRBV5-1 TRBD1 NA TGCGCCAGCAGCTTGGGACAGGGTCGGGTTGAGCAGTTCTTC CASSLGQGRVEQFF
TRBJ2-7 TRBV3-1 TRBD2 many TGTGCCAGCAGCCCCCTGTCTAGCGGGGAGCGCCCCTTTCGGGAGCAGTACTTC CASSPLSSGERPFREQYF
TRBJ1-1 TRBV7-9 NA many TGTGCCAGCAGCTTGGGGAGCACTGAAGCTTTCTTT CASSLGSTEAFF
TRBJ2-3 TRBV9 NA few TGTGCCAGCAGCGGAACGGAGGGTACGCAGTATTTT CASSGTEGTQYF